The clone carrying this TCR beta chain has only one observation. The sample originates from a study of cytomegalovirus exposure and HLA in healthy donors. From germline, CDR1 is SGHVS and CDR2 FNYEAQ. CDR3 length equals 13 residues. Trimming took off 1 base at V and 4 bases at J, with 7 bases between the two ends. This PCR relied on a set of 60 Vbeta primers and 13 Jbeta primers. Profiling relied on immunoSEQ multiplex PCR, and the TCRdb table lists in-frame clones only, not all of them. The profile shows 95,000 to 100,000 clones, roughly three quarters of them singletons. The source of this sequence is a female donor in good health and CMV-seronegative. What was sequenced was PBMCs. The V and J genes are TRBV7-6 and TRBJ1-1, with D possibly being TRBD1 (5 bases). CDR3 sequence (DNA): TGTGCCAGCAGCTTAGGACAGCGCACTGAAGCTTTCTTT. It yields the protein CASSLGQRTEAFF.